In this sample, the clone carrying this T cell receptor beta chain turned up many times. Its antigen is still unknown. These data are taken from a study of human T cells and chemical hapten exposure. Overall study context: Slight volume differences across pooled libraries mainly accounted for varying per-sample TCR yields. Overall study findings and caveats: It was expanded TCRs that formed significantly more large CDR3 similarity clusters than controls did.

One entry per CDR3 protein results from TCRdb running MiXCR on the RACE reads. The repertoire holds more than 80,000 distinct CDR3 sequences, 10% to 12% seen once, with around 3.8% in the top ten. The CDR3 totals 14 residues. The junction had 4 bases not matched to a gene; V was cut back by 4 bases and J by 4 bases. CDR1 and CDR2 from the germline V gene are SNHLY and FYNNEI. The time point here: patch test 3, about 24 weeks after DPC sensitization. The sample's treatment: therapeutic diphenylcyclopropenone sensitization with weekly scalp DPC. Investigators collected blood before applying each patch test.

Sample: whole blood, taken in connection with sensitization to the hapten diphenylcyclopropenone (DPC). The sequence derives from a woman in her forties or fifties with alopecia areata. Some clones in this sample may be carry-over from other donors' samples. The chain couples TRBV2 to TRBJ1-2; 9 bases are a match to TRBD1. In DNA form, the CDR3 reads TGTGCCAGCAGTGCGGCACAGGGGGCCTATGGCTACACCTTC. The encoded protein is CASSAAQGAYGYTF.